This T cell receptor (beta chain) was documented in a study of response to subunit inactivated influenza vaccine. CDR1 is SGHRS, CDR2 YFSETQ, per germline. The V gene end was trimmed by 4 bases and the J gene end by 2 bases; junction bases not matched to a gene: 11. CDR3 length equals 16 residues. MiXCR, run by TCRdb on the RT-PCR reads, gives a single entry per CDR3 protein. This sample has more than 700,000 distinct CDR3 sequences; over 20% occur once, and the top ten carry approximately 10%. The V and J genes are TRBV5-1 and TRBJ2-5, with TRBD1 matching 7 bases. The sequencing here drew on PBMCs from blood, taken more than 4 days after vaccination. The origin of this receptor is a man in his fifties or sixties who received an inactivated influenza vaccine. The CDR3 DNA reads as TGCGCCAGCAGCCCCCCGCTCAGGGGGATACAAGAGACCCAGTACTTC. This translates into CASSPPLRGIQETQYF.